This is a list of T cell receptor beta chains from one sample in a study of sequential checkpoint blockade in melanoma. Some clones are missing from TCRdb's copy, which holds only in-frame ones; the method was immunoSEQ multiplex PCR. This sample yields 35,000 to 50,000 clones, of which just over 85% are seen a single time; 12% belongs to the top ten. Here the sequenced sample was CD8+ T cells sorted from blood (inferred from file names), taken from a patient given nivolumab and ipilimumab in sequence. These receptors all come from a human donor with melanoma. CDR3s include the opening cysteine and the closing phenylalanine or tryptophan. D genes are given only for firm matches. The size entry is marked missing in some rows and otherwise reads once, few, many or a size class.

j_gene	abundance	v_gene	d_gene	CDR3aa	CDR3nt
TRBJ1-5	once	TRBV28	NA	CASSLLTLEGNQPQHF	TGTGCCAGCAGTTTATTGACCCTAGAGGGTAATCAGCCCCAGCATTTT
TRBJ1-5	NA	TRBV9	NA	CASSVDSGQPQHF	TGTGCCAGCAGCGTAGACTCAGGTCAGCCCCAGCATTTT
TRBJ2-7	NA	TRBV7-9	TRBD2	CASSPPSGRARFNSYEQYF	TGTGCCAGCAGCCCCCCTAGCGGGAGGGCCCGATTTAACTCCTACGAGCAGTACTTC
TRBJ1-2	NA	TRBV5-1	TRBD1	CASSLRADRDGYTF	TGCGCCAGCAGCTTGAGGGCGGACAGGGATGGCTACACCTTC
TRBJ2-7	few	TRBV7-9	NA	CASSSGQSYEQYF	TGTGCCAGCAGCTCAGGACAGTCCTACGAGCAGTACTTC
TRBJ2-1	NA	TRBV15	NA	CATAGNSYNEQFF	TGTGCCACCGCCGGGAATTCCTACAATGAGCAGTTCTTC
TRBJ2-2	NA	TRBV6-5	TRBD1	CASTLGQGNTGELFF	TGTGCCAGCACTCTCGGACAGGGAAACACCGGGGAGCTGTTTTTT
TRBJ1-4	NA	TRBV7-9	TRBD1	CASSSRTGTNEKLFF	TGTGCCAGCAGCTCCCGGACAGGCACTAATGAAAAACTGTTTTTT
TRBJ1-2	NA	TRBV7-9	NA	CASSLAEDRHGYTF	TGTGCCAGCAGCCTAGCTGAAGACAGGCATGGCTACACCTTC
TRBJ2-7	NA	TRBV27	NA	CASSLQGAYEQYF	TGTGCCAGCAGCCTACAGGGAGCCTACGAGCAGTACTTC
TRBJ1-5	NA	TRBV7-9	TRBD1	CASSLARAGGDQPQHF	TGTGCCAGCAGCTTAGCGCGGGCAGGGGGCGATCAGCCCCAGCATTTT
TRBJ2-7	NA	TRBV10-3	TRBD2	CAISGSGGSPYEQYF	TGTGCCATCAGTGGGTCGGGGGGGTCCCCCTACGAGCAGTACTTC
TRBJ1-2	NA	TRBV6-5	NA	CASSYQYRTASYGYTF	TGTGCCAGCAGTTACCAGTACCGGACAGCCAGCTATGGCTACACCTTC
TRBJ2-7	NA	TRBV2	NA	CASRGLDAPYEQYF	TGTGCCAGCAGGGGACTTGACGCTCCCTACGAGCAGTACTTC
TRBJ1-4	NA	TRBV4-1	NA	CASSQEAGRGEKLFF	TGCGCCAGCAGCCAAGAGGCAGGGAGGGGTGAAAAACTGTTTTTT
TRBJ2-7	NA	TRBV11-2	TRBD1	CASSFFSGTGVSEQYF	TGTGCCAGCAGCTTTTTTTCCGGGACAGGGGTTTCCGAGCAGTACTTC
TRBJ2-6	NA	TRBV14	NA	CASSTRDFSGANVLTF	TGTGCCAGCAGTACCCGGGACTTCTCTGGGGCCAACGTCCTGACTTTC
TRBJ2-7	once	TRBV5-6	TRBD2	CASSLGSSGYYEQYF	TGTGCCAGCAGCTTAGGGTCTAGCGGGTACTACGAGCAGTACTTC
TRBJ2-1	NA	TRBV7-9	TRBD2	CASSGTSGVSYNEQFF	TGTGCCAGCAGCGGGACTAGCGGGGTTTCCTACAATGAGCAGTTCTTC
TRBJ1-1	NA	TRBV4-2	NA	CASSLAWNTEAFF	TGTGCCAGCAGTCTGGCTTGGAACACTGAAGCTTTCTTT
TRBJ2-7	NA	TRBV5-1	TRBD1	CASSLGQGLFYEQYF	TGCGCCAGCAGCTTGGGACAGGGTCTCTTCTACGAGCAGTACTTC
TRBJ2-7	NA	TRBV9	NA	CASSVWTADEQYF	TGTGCCAGCAGCGTGTGGACAGCTGACGAGCAGTACTTC
TRBJ1-4	NA	TRBV7-9	NA	CASSFLNEKLFF	TGTGCCAGCAGCTTTTTAAATGAAAAACTGTTTTTT
TRBJ1-2	NA	TRBV4-1	TRBD1	CASSQTDRFGSLRGYTF	TGCGCCAGCAGCCAGACGGACAGGTTTGGGAGCCTTAGGGGCTACACCTTC
TRBJ2-7	NA	TRBV4-1	TRBD2	CASSQESGGPSEQYF	TGCGCCAGCAGTCAAGAATCGGGAGGGCCCAGCGAGCAGTACTTC
TRBJ2-7	NA	TRBV9	TRBD1	CASSLQGDDVYEQYF	TGTGCCAGCAGTTTACAGGGGGACGACGTCTACGAGCAGTACTTC
TRBJ2-1	NA	TRBV28	NA	CATALVGLRGNEQFF	TGTGCCACCGCCTTGGTAGGCCTCCGGGGTAATGAGCAGTTCTTC
TRBJ2-1	NA	TRBV5-4	NA	CASSPAGGARSYNEQFF	TGTGCCAGCAGCCCGGCTGGGGGGGCACGCTCCTACAATGAGCAGTTCTTC
TRBJ2-2	few	TRBV28	NA	CASSLGAYTGELFF	TGTGCCAGCAGTTTAGGGGCGTACACCGGGGAGCTGTTTTTT
TRBJ2-3	NA	TRBV30	TRBD2	CAWSVGLAGRTDTQYF	TGTGCCTGGAGTGTGGGGCTAGCGGGAAGGACAGATACGCAGTATTTT
TRBJ2-3	NA	TRBV27	NA	CASSHSKDTQYF	TGTGCCAGCAGTCACAGTAAAGATACGCAGTATTTT
TRBJ2-1	NA	TRBV19	TRBD2	CASSTSGGTYNEQFF	TGTGCCAGTAGTACGAGCGGGGGTACCTACAATGAGCAGTTCTTC
TRBJ1-2	NA	TRBV9	NA	CASSGGLTYGYTF	TGTGCCAGCAGTGGGGGCTTAACCTATGGCTACACCTTC
TRBJ2-7	NA	TRBV6-1	NA	CASSEDSSALGEQYF	TGTGCCAGCAGTGAAGACAGTTCGGCTTTGGGTGAGCAGTACTTC
TRBJ1-2	NA	TRBV5-1	TRBD1	CASKQGGSGYTF	TGCGCCAGTAAACAAGGGGGCTCTGGCTACACCTTC
TRBJ1-1	NA	TRBV6-1	TRBD1	CASSEAVRGGRQAFF	TGTGCCAGCAGTGAAGCCGTTAGAGGGGGCCGACAAGCTTTCTTT
TRBJ2-1	NA	TRBV9	TRBD2	CASSVEAREGFENEQFF	TGTGCCAGCAGCGTAGAGGCTCGGGAGGGTTTTGAGAATGAGCAGTTCTTC
TRBJ1-2	NA	TRBV19	TRBD1	CATWTGVGYTF	TGTGCCACCTGGACAGGGGTCGGCTACACCTTC
TRBJ2-5	NA	TRBV27	NA	CASSLGVVETQYF	TGTGCCAGCAGTTTGGGAGTGGTGGAGACCCAGTACTTC
TRBJ1-2	NA	TRBV9	NA	CASSPPLQGGYGYTF	TGTGCCAGCAGCCCACCTTTACAGGGCGGCTATGGCTACACCTTC
TRBJ2-7	few	TRBV7-9	NA	CASSTLEETYEQYF	TGTGCCAGCAGCACGCTAGAGGAAACCTACGAGCAGTACTTC
TRBJ1-2	NA	TRBV10-1	NA	CASSERTDYGYTF	TGCGCCAGCAGTGAGCGGACAGACTATGGCTACACCTTC
TRBJ2-2	few	TRBV19	NA	CASSRVEGNTGELFF	TGTGCCAGTAGTAGGGTAGAGGGAAACACCGGGGAGCTGTTTTTT